The rows below give T cell receptor beta chains drawn from one sample of a study of Graves' ophthalmopathy and Graves' hyperthyroidism. TCRdb reprocessed the multiplex PCR reads with MiXCR, giving one entry per CDR3 protein. The sample consists of about 660,000 distinct CDR3 sequences, roughly two fifths of them appearing once. The sample consisted of peripheral blood. These receptors all stem from an adult man with Graves' ophthalmopathy. Both conserved end residues are part of each CDR3.

v_gene	j_gene	CDR3aa
TRBV2	TRBJ2-5	CASSEGLGNRPQYF
TRBV6-1	TRBJ1-1	CASSEIGDTEAFF
TRBV20-1	TRBJ2-7	CSATRQESLGLYEQYF
TRBV5-1	TRBJ2-7	CASSLGGANEQYF
TRBV7-9	TRBJ2-2	CASSTTAYEQYFGELFF
TRBV9	TRBJ1-1	CASSDAGQGGTEAFF
TRBV7-6	TRBJ1-2	CASSPGAGTNYGYTF
TRBV15	TRBJ2-5	CATSRDRAVETQYF
TRBV20-1	TRBJ1-1	CSARRGRGTEAFF
TRBV9	TRBJ1-2	CASSAGTPLRSGYTF
TRBV25-1	TRBJ1-4	CASSPLDSHNEKLFF
TRBV5-8	TRBJ1-1	CASSYGTVGINTEAFF
TRBV14	TRBJ1-5	CASSRAGGAGQPQHF
TRBV2	TRBJ1-2	CASSLDPKPLIGYTF
TRBV20-1	TRBJ2-2	CSARVSGTQNTGELFF